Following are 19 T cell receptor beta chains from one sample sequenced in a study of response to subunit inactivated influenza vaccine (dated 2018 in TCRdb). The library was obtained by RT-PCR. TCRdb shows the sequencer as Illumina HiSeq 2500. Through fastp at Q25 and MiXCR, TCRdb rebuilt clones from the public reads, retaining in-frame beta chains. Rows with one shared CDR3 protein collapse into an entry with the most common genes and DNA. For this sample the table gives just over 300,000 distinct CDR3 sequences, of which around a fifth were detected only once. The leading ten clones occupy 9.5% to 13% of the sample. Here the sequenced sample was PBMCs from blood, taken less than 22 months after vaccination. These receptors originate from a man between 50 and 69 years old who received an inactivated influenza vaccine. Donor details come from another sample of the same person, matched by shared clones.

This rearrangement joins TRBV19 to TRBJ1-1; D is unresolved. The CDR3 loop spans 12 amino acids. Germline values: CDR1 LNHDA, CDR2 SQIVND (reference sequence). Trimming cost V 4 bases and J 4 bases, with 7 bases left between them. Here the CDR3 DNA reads TGTGCCAGTAGTAGAGGGAGCACTGAAGCTTTCTTT. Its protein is CASSRGSTEAFF.

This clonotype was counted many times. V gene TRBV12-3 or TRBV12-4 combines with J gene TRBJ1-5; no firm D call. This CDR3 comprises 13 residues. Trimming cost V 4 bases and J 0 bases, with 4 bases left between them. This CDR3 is CASSWGSNQPQHF. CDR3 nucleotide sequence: TGTGCCAGCAGTTGGGGTAGCAATCAGCCCCAGCATTTT.

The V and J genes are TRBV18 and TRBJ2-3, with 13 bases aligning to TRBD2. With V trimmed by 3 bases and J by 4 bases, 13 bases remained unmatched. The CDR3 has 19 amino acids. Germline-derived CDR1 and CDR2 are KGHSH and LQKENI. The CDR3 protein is CASSPPGKLAGGPSDTQYF. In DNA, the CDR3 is TGTGCCAGCTCACCGCCCGGGAAACTAGCGGGGGGGCCGTCAGATACGCAGTATTTT. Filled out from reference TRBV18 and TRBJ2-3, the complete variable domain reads NAGVMQNPRHLVRRRGQEARLRCSPMKGHSHVYWYRQLPEEGLKFMVYLQKENIIDESGMPKERFSAEFPKEGPSILRIQQVVRGDSAAYFCASSPPGKLAGGPSDTQYFGPGTRLTVL.

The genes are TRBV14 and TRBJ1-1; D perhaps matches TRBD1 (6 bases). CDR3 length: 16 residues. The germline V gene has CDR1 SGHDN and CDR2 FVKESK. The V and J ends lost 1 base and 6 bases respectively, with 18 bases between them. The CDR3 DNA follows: TGTGCCAGCAGCCAAGTTGGGCAGGGGTCCGAAGCTGAAGCTTTCTTT. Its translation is CASSQVGQGSEAEAFF.

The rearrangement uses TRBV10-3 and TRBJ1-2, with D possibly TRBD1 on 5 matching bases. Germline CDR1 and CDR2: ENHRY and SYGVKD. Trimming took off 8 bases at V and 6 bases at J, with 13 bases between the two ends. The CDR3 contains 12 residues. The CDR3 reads CAIGTGSNGYTF. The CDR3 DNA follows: TGTGCCATCGGGACGGGTTCAAATGGCTACACCTTC.

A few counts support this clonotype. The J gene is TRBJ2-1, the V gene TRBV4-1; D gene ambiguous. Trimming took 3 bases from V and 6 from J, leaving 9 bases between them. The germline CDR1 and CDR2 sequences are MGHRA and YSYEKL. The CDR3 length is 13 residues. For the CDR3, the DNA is TGCGCCAGCAGCCAGTCGCTCGGCAATGAGCAGTTCTTC. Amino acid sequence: CASSQSLGNEQFF.

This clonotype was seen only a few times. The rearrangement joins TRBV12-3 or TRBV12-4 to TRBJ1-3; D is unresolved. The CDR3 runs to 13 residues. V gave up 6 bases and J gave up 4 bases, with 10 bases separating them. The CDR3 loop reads CASRLLTGNTIYF. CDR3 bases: TGTGCCAGCAGACTCCTGACAGGAAACACCATATATTTT.

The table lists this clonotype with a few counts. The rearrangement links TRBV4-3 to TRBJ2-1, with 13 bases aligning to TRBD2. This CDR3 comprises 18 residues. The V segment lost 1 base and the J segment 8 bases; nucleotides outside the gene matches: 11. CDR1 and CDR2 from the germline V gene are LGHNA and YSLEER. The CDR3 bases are TGCGCCAGCAGCCAAGCCCTTAATACTAGCGGGAGGGCCCATGAGCAGTTCTTC. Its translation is CASSQALNTSGRAHEQFF.

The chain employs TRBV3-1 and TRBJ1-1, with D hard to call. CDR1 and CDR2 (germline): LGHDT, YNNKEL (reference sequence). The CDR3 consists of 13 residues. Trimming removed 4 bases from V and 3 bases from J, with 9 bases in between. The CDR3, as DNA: TGTGCCAGCAGCCTGGACCGTTACACTGAAGCTTTCTTT. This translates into CASSLDRYTEAFF.

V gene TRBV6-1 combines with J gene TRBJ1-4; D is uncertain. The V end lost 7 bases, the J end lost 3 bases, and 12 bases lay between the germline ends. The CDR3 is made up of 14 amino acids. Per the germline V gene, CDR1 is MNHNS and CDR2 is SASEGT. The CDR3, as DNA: TGTGCCAGCAAACGGACGGTAGCTAATGAAAAACTGTTTTTT. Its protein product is CASKRTVANEKLFF.

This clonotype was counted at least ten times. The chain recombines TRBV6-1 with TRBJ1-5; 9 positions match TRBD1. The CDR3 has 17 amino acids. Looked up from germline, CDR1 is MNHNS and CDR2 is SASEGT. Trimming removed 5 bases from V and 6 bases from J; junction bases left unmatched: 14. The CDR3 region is CASSPSFTGGITQPQHF. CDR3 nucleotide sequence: TGTGCCAGCAGTCCCTCTTTTACAGGGGGCATCACTCAGCCCCAGCATTTT.

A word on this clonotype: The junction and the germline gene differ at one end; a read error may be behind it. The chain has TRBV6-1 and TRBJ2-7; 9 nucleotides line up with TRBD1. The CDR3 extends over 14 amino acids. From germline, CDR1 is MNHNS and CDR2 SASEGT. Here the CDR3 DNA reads TGTGCCAGCAGCCGGACAGGGGCTTCCTCCGAGCAGTACTTC. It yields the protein CASSRTGASSEQYF.

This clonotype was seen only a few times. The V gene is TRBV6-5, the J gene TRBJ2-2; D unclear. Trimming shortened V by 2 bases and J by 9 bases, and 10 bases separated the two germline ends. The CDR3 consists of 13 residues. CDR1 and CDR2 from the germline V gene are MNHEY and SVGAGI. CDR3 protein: CASSYSTPRELFF. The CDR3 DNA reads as TGTGCCAGCAGTTACAGTACACCCAGGGAGCTGTTTTTT.

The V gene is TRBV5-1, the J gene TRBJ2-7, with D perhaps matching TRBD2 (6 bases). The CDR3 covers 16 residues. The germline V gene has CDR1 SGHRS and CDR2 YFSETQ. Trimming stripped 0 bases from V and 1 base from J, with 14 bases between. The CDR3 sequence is CASSLASAGWSYEQYF. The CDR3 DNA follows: TGCGCCAGCAGCTTGGCCTCAGCGGGTTGGTCCTACGAGCAGTACTTC.

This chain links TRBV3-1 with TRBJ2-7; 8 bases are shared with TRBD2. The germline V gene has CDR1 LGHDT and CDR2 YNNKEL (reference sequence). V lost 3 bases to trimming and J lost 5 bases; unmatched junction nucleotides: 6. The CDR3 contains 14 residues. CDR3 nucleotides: TGTGCCAGCAGCCACCGGGAGGGCAACCACGAGCAGTACTTC. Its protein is CASSHREGNHEQYF.

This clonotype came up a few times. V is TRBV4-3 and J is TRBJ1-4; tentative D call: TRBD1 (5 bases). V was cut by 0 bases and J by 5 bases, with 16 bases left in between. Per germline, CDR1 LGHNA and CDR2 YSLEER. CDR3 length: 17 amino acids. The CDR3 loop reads CASSQDPLRGANEKLFF. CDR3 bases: TGCGCCAGCAGCCAAGACCCACTACGGGGCGCAAATGAAAAACTGTTTTTT.

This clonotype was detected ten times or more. CDR3 DNA sequence: TGTGCCAGCAGCTTCGACTATAATTCACCCCTCCACTTT. Translating it yields CASSFDYNSPLHF. The rearrangement links TRBV5-6 to TRBJ1-6; no clear D gene. The V gene lost 2 bases and the J gene lost 3 bases, with 3 bases spanning the gap. The germline V gene encodes CDR1 SGHDT and CDR2 YYEEEE. The CDR3 extends over 13 amino acids.

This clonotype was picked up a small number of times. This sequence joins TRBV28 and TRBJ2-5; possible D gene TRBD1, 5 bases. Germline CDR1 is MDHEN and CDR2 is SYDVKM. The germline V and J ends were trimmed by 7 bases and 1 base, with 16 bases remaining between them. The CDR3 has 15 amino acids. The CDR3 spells CASTSVGAIQETQYF. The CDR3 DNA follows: TGTGCCAGCACCTCCGTAGGGGCGATCCAAGAGACCCAGTACTTC.

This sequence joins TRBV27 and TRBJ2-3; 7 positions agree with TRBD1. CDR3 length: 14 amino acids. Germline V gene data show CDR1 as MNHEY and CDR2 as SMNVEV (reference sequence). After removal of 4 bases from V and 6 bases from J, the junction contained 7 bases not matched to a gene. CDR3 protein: CASSSYRGMDTQYF. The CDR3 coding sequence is TGTGCCAGCAGTTCATACAGGGGCATGGATACGCAGTATTTT.